This T cell receptor (beta chain) was observed in a study of PD-L1 blockade in urothelial cancer. Study details: Males with bladder-origin urothelial cancer constituted about 85% of the roughly 29 patients.

CDR3 length equals 14 residues. Germline-derived CDR1 and CDR2 are GTSNPN and SVGIG (reference sequence). Deletions cut 1 base from V and 0 bases from J, with 8 bases between. Sequencing was performed with immunoSEQ multiplex PCR; in TCRdb, only in-frame clones are kept and a portion is missing. The table has 55,000 to 80,000 clones, 75% to 90% seen once. Time point defined: pretreatment peripheral blood. This clone was counted only a few times. The V and J genes are TRBV30 and TRBJ2-3; no clear D. Material: PBMCs, obtained around atezolizumab (anti-PD-L1) treatment. This TCR derives from a man aged 60 to 69 with urothelial cancer. CDR3 amino acids: CAWSAGRSTDTQYF. CDR3 coding DNA: TGTGCCTGGAGTGCAGGTAGAAGCACAGATACGCAGTATTTT. Complete variable domain (other parts from reference TRBV30 and TRBJ2-3): SQTIHQWPATLVQPVGSPLSLECTVEGTSNPNLYWYRQAAGRGLQLLFYSVGIGQISSEVPQNLSASRPQDRQFILSSKKLLLSDSGFYLCAWSAGRSTDTQYFGPGTRLTVL.